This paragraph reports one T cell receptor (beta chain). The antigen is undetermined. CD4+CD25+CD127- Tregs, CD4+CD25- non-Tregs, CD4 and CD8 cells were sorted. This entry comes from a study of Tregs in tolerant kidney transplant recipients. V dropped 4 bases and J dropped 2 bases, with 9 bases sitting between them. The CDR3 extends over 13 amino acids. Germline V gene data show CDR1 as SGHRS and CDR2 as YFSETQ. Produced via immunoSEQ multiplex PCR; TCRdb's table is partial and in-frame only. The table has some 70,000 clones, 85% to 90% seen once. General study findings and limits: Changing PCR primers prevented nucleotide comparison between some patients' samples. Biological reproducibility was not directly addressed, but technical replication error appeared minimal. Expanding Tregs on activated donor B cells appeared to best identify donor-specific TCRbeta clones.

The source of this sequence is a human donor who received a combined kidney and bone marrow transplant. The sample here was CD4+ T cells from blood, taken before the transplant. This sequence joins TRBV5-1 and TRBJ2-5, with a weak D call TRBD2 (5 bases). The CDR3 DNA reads TGCGCCAGCAGCCGGGGAGTTCAAGAGACCCAGTACTTC. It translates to CASSRGVQETQYF.